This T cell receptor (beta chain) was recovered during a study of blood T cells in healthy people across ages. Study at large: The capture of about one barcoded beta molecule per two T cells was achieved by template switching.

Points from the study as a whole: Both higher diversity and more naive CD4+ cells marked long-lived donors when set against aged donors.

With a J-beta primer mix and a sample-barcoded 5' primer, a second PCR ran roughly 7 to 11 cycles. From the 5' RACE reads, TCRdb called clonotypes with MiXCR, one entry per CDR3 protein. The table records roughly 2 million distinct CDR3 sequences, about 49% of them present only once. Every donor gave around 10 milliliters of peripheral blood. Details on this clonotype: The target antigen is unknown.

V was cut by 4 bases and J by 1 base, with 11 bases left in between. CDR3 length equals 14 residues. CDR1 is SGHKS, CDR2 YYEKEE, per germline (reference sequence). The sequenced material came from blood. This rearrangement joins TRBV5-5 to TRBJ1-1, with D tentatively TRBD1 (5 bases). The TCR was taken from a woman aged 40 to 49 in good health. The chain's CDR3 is CASSPSGGNTEAFF. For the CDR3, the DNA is TGTGCCAGCAGCCCTTCCGGGGGGAACACTGAAGCTTTCTTT.